The clone carrying this TCR beta chain was seen at least ten times. The entry originates in a study of CD8+CD57+ T cells in acquired aplastic anemia. For CDR3 and TCR beta VDJ profiling, genomic DNA was the template used. In TCRdb, the reads were re-called with MiXCR into one record per CDR3 protein. The sample carries 75,000 to 80,000 distinct CDR3 sequences, 55% to 75% recorded once. The patients chosen for sequencing had shown expansion of CD8+CD57+ cells (detected by flow cytometry). The sequenced material came from sorted CD4+, CD8+, or CD8+CD57+ T cells (not recorded which) from PBMCs. The source of this sequence is a human donor with aplastic anemia.

CDR3: CATARSLNTEAFF. The CDR3 DNA reads TGTGCCACCGCGAGGAGTCTGAACACTGAAGCTTTCTTT. This chain uses TRBV7-9 with TRBJ1-1; D not certain. This CDR3 has 13 amino acids. Germline CDR1 SEHNR, CDR2 FQNEAQ (reference sequence). V was trimmed by 10 bases and J by 0 bases, leaving 12 bases between them. The whole variable domain, remainder taken from reference TRBV7-9 and TRBJ1-1, is DTGVSQNPRHKITKRGQNVTFRCDPISEHNRLYWYRQTLGQGPEFLTYFQNEAQLEKSRLLSDRFSAERPKGSFSTLEIQRTEQGDSAMYLCATARSLNTEAFFGQGTRLTVV.